These T cell receptor beta chains were read from a single sample in a study of shared clonotypes between healthy human individuals. Sequencing was performed with immunoSEQ multiplex PCR; in TCRdb, only in-frame clones are kept and a portion is missing. The sample lists approximately 720,000 clones; about 78% were seen once. The sample taken for sequencing was memory CD4+ T cells sorted from blood. These receptors originate from a woman in her twenties or thirties in good health. Each CDR3 is given without its conserved first and last residue.

v_call: TRBV4-1
j_call: TRBJ2-7
cdr3_aa: ASSQVGRFYEQY

v_call: TRBV5-4
j_call: TRBJ1-2
cdr3_aa: ASVKGGNYGYT

v_call: TRBV27
j_call: TRBJ2-1
cdr3_aa: ASSLFGLALPRPYNEQF

v_call: TRBV28
j_call: TRBJ2-7
cdr3_aa: ASSGPGLAAKSGKQY

v_call: TRBV7-2
j_call: TRBJ2-3
cdr3_aa: ASSFSGGTDTQY

v_call: TRBV28
j_call: TRBJ1-5
cdr3_aa: ASSLNRVVQH

v_call: TRBV6-1
j_call: TRBJ2-7
cdr3_aa: ASSDGTGGEDYEQY

v_call: TRBV7-2
j_call: TRBJ2-2
cdr3_aa: ASSLPRKATGELF

v_call: TRBV5-1
j_call: TRBJ1-1
cdr3_aa: ASGGQGAENTEAF

v_call: TRBV6-1
j_call: TRBJ1-3
cdr3_aa: ASSRSGTGNTIY

v_call: TRBV5-1
j_call: TRBJ1-4
cdr3_aa: ASRSDENEKLF

v_call: TRBV27
j_call: TRBJ1-1
cdr3_aa: ASRDRVTEAF

v_call: TRBV4-1
j_call: TRBJ2-6
cdr3_aa: ASSRPQGELAGANVLT

v_call: TRBV7-7
j_call: TRBJ2-5
cdr3_aa: ASSLGLAGGIGQETQY

v_call: TRBV28
j_call: TRBJ2-2
cdr3_aa: ASDPRRTTGELF

v_call: TRBV6-6
j_call: TRBJ1-5
cdr3_aa: ASSYWTGGNQPQH

v_call: TRBV6-5
j_call: TRBJ1-1
cdr3_aa: ASSYRRTGMNTEAF

v_call: TRBV7-2
j_call: TRBJ2-4
cdr3_aa: ASSPKDQLVLNSIQY

v_call: TRBV2
j_call: TRBJ2-1
cdr3_aa: ASRKGTSDIYNEQF

v_call: TRBV7-9
j_call: TRBJ2-5
cdr3_aa: ASSPPAGQETQY

v_call: TRBV2
j_call: TRBJ1-2
cdr3_aa: ASIYRGSNYGYT

v_call: TRBV4-2
j_call: TRBJ2-5
cdr3_aa: ASSQDPGGFGETQY

v_call: TRBV7-2
j_call: TRBJ2-5
cdr3_aa: ASSGQNFLGETQY

v_call: TRBV14
j_call: TRBJ1-5
cdr3_aa: ASSQEAAVTGREVRNQPQH

v_call: TRBV28
j_call: TRBJ1-6
cdr3_aa: ASVEEYNSPLH

v_call: TRBV30
j_call: TRBJ1-2
cdr3_aa: AWNRDRRGYT

v_call: TRBV7-8
j_call: TRBJ2-5
cdr3_aa: ASSVTSASSGTQY

v_call: TRBV28
j_call: TRBJ2-7
cdr3_aa: ASTTGGTGVTYEQY

v_call: TRBV28
j_call: TRBJ2-7
cdr3_aa: ASSFQGARAYEQY

v_call: TRBV29-1
j_call: TRBJ2-7
cdr3_aa: SVRLAGTYEQY

v_call: TRBV7-6
j_call: TRBJ2-7
cdr3_aa: ASSLVAGGGEQY